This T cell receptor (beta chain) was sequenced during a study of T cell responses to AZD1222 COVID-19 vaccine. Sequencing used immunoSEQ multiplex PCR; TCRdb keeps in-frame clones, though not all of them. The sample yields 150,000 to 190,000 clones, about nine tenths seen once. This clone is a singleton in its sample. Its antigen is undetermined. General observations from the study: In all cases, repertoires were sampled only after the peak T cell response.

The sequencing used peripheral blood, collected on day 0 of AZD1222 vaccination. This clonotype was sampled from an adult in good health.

CDR3 bases: TGTGCCAGCAGCTTAGAAAGAGGGACTAGGCAAGAGACCCAGTACTTC. Translating it yields CASSLERGTRQETQYF. This chain uses TRBV7-2 with TRBJ2-5, with TRBD2 identical over 8 bases. Germline V gene lookup returns CDR1 SGHTA and CDR2 FQGNSA. V was clipped by 1 base and J by 2 bases; unmatched bases: 6. The CDR3 runs 16 residues.